What follows are 21 T cell receptor beta chains derived from one specimen sequenced in a study of a mutant IDH1 vaccine in newly diagnosed glioma. Time point described: week 35, safety follow-up. Vaccination comprised doses that each held 300 ug of mutant IDH1 20-mer peptide, plus topical imiquimod. Assay: immunoSEQ multiplex PCR; the TCRdb copy retains only in-frame clones and omits some. The table lists around 31,000 clones, approximately 78% of them singletons, with 11% in the top ten. Antigens of these TCRs are unknown. Sequencing used PBMCs, obtained from a glioma patient whose treatment included an IDH1 peptide vaccine. The receptors were gathered from a woman aged 40 to 50 with glioma.

The chain uses TRBV19 and TRBJ2-1; D is perhaps TRBD2 (5 bases). This CDR3 comprises 12 residues. The V gene lost 7 bases and the J gene lost 9 bases, with 13 bases spanning the gap. Germline V lookup: CDR1 LNHDA, CDR2 SQIVND (reference sequence). CDR3 in amino acids: CASITGNGEQFF. The CDR3 DNA reads as TGTGCCAGTATTACCGGGAATGGTGAGCAGTTCTTC.

As regards this clone: Compared with germline, one end of the junction differs, possibly owing to a read error. The rearrangement links TRBV9 to TRBJ2-1; no definite D call. The germline V gene has CDR1 SGDLS and CDR2 YYNGEE. The CDR3 totals 14 residues. In nucleotides, the CDR3 is TGTGCCAGCAGCGTAGGATCCTCCTTCAATGAGCAGTTCTTC. Encoded protein: CASSVGSSFNEQFF.

This clone was observed a single time. The chain couples TRBV21-1 to TRBJ2-3; the table calls TRBD2, which could not be checked here. TRBV21-1 is designated a pseudogene. The CDR3 extends over 13 amino acids. CDR3 residues: CASRGGTTDTQYF. The CDR3 DNA reads TGTGCCAGCCGCGGGGGGACCACAGATACGCAGTATTTT.

This clone is medium-sized (0.01 to 0.1%) by share. The chain has TRBV6-1 and TRBJ1-5; tentatively, D is TRBD1 (6 bases). There are 14 residues in the CDR3. The germline CDR1 and CDR2 sequences are MNHNS and SASEGT. V was trimmed by 2 bases and J by 15 bases, leaving 20 bases between them. The CDR3 protein is CASSERELLDRGHF. The CDR3 coding sequence is TGTGCCAGCAGTGAACGCGAACTATTGGACAGAGGGCATTTT.

In this sample, this clone turned up once. This specimen includes other DNA sequences encoding the same CDR3. This chain links TRBV6-1 with TRBJ1-5; D gene uncertain. The V gene lost 6 bases and the J gene lost 0 bases, with 12 bases spanning the gap. Germline V gene lookup returns CDR1 MNHNS and CDR2 SASEGT. CDR3 size: 15 residues. The CDR3 reads CASRPDGNSNQPQHF. The CDR3 region has the DNA TGTGCCAGCAGACCCGACGGTAATAGCAATCAGCCCCAGCATTTT.

The chain is built from TRBV10-3 and TRBJ1-2, with D uncertain. Trimming shortened V by 4 bases and J by 2 bases, and 11 bases separated the two germline ends. The V gene's germline CDR1 is ENHRY and CDR2 SYGVKD. The length of the CDR3 is 14 residues. The CDR3 reads CAISATHPNYGYTF. The CDR3 DNA reads TGTGCCATCAGTGCCACCCATCCAAACTATGGCTACACCTTC.

The DNA of the CDR3 is TGTGCCATCAGTGAACGGACAGCCTTTGAGCCCCTCCACTTT. As protein: CAISERTAFEPLHF. The chain uses TRBV10-3 and TRBJ1-6, with a tentative D call TRBD1 (6 bases). Deletions cut 3 bases from V and 13 bases from J, with 16 bases between. Per the germline V gene, CDR1 is ENHRY and CDR2 is SYGVKD. This CDR3 contains 14 residues.

This chain connects TRBV7-9 to TRBJ2-1, with 11 bases fitting TRBD2. V shed 4 bases, J shed 9 bases, and the junction held 5 bases outside the gene matches. Germline-derived CDR1 and CDR2 are SEHNR and FQNEAQ (reference sequence). This CDR3 has 14 residues. This chain's CDR3 is CASSSIAGGIEQFF. The CDR3 coding sequence is TGTGCCAGCAGCTCCATAGCGGGGGGGATTGAGCAGTTCTTC.

The chain joins TRBV9 to TRBJ1-4, with D hard to call. CDR1 and CDR2 from the germline V gene are SGDLS and YYNGEE. Trimming shortened V by 3 bases and J by 4 bases, and 19 bases separated the two germline ends. The CDR3 sequence is 17 residues long. The CDR3 DNA is TGTGCCAGCAGCGCCCGGGGTTTGGGGAAGAATAATGAAAAACTGTTTTTT. This codes for CASSARGLGKNNEKLFF.

The chain uses TRBV14 and TRBJ2-5, with D maybe TRBD1 (6 bases). Trimming stripped 6 bases from V and 5 bases from J, with 16 bases between. There are 14 residues in the CDR3. Germline V gene lookup returns CDR1 SGHDN and CDR2 FVKESK. In DNA, the CDR3 is TGTGCCAGCAGGAAGGGCAGGGGCGGGGAGACCCAGTACTTC. Amino acids: CASRKGRGGETQYF.

The chain has TRBV4-3 and TRBJ1-6; D possibly corresponds to TRBD1 (6 bases). V was clipped by 2 bases and J by 4 bases, with 18 bases between them. The CDR3 loop spans 18 amino acids. Germline assignment: CDR1 LGHNA and CDR2 YSLEER. The CDR3 region is CASSQFQGGGGYNSPLHF. The CDR3 nucleotides are TGCGCCAGCAGCCAATTTCAAGGGGGTGGGGGATATAATTCACCCCTCCACTTT.

The chain carries TRBV2 and TRBJ2-1; 11 bases align to TRBD2. Looked up from germline, CDR1 is SNHLY and CDR2 is FYNNEI. The CDR3 has 16 residues. V lost 4 bases, J lost 2 bases, and 4 bases stayed unmatched. In DNA, the CDR3 is TGTGCCAGCAGTGTGCTAGCGGGGGGACCCTACAATGAGCAGTTCTTC. It encodes CASSVLAGGPYNEQFF.

The V and J genes are TRBV5-6 and TRBJ2-7; D is unresolved. Trimming shortened V by 0 bases and J by 3 bases, and 7 bases separated the two germline ends. Germline loops: CDR1 SGHDT, CDR2 YYEEEE. The CDR3 totals 13 residues. The CDR3 loop is CASSLGAVYEQYF. The CDR3 DNA is TGTGCCAGCAGCTTGGGAGCAGTCTACGAGCAGTACTTC.

This rearrangement joins TRBV6-4 to TRBJ2-3; TRBD2 matches at 8 bases. Per germline, CDR1 MRHNA and CDR2 SNTAGT. The CDR3 totals 16 residues. Trimming took 5 bases from V and 7 from J; bases not matched to a gene: 14. CDR3 sequence (DNA): TGTGCCAGCAGTCCGGCTGCGGGGGGCCCCACGAATACGCAGTATTTT. Its translation: CASSPAAGGPTNTQYF.

The J gene is TRBJ1-1, the V gene TRBV9; D gene unclear. Trimming took 4 bases from V and 1 from J, leaving 8 bases between them. CDR1 and CDR2 from the germline V gene are SGDLS and YYNGEE. The CDR3 extends over 13 amino acids. CDR3 sequence (DNA): TGTGCCAGCAGCCAGGACCCGAACACTGAAGCTTTCTTT. Translation gives CASSQDPNTEAFF.

The J gene is TRBJ2-7, the V gene TRBV5-5; unclear D gene. This CDR3 comprises 13 residues. Trimming stripped 1 base from V and 7 bases from J, with 12 bases between. Germline V CDR1 and CDR2: SGHKS, YYEKEE (reference sequence). Written as DNA, the CDR3 is TGTGCCAGCAGCTTGTCCCCGGCGAGGGAGCAGTACTTC. Its translation: CASSLSPAREQYF.

The sample holds a few counts of this clone. The chain joins TRBV7-2 to TRBJ2-7; D may be TRBD1 (6 bases). Per the germline V gene, CDR1 is SGHTA and CDR2 is FQGNSA. The CDR3 loop spans 15 amino acids. V dropped 4 bases and J dropped 2 bases, with 15 bases sitting between them. CDR3 DNA: TGTGCCAGCAGCTATAGACAGGATATCACCTACGAGCAGTACTTC. This sequence encodes CASSYRQDITYEQYF.

This chain uses TRBV5-1 with TRBJ2-1; D uncertain. Germline V gene sequence: CDR1 SGHRS, CDR2 YFSETQ. This CDR3 has 12 residues. V was pared by 2 bases and J by 9 bases, with 9 bases between. CDR3 loop: CASSLVQTEQFF. The CDR3 coding sequence is TGCGCCAGCAGCTTAGTACAGACTGAGCAGTTCTTC. The whole variable domain, remainder taken from reference TRBV5-1 and TRBJ2-1, is KAGVTQTPRYLIKTRGQQVTLSCSPISGHRSVSWYQQTPGQGLQFLFEYFSETQRNKGNFPGRFSGRQFSNSRSEMNVSTLELGDSALYLCASSLVQTEQFFGPGTRLTVL.

This clone was seen more than once but under ten times. V gene TRBV2 combines with J gene TRBJ1-1, with 7 bases aligning to TRBD1. CDR3 size: 16 residues. CDR1 SNHLY and CDR2 FYNNEI come from the germline V gene. With 6 bases clipped from V and 1 base from J, the junction kept 11 bases outside the gene matches. As DNA, the CDR3 is TGTGCCAGCAGGGAACCGGTGTACAGGGGGAACACTGAAGCTTTCTTT. Its translation is CASREPVYRGNTEAFF.

The V gene is TRBV5-1, the J gene TRBJ1-2; no reliable D call. Deletions cut 4 bases from V and 0 bases from J, with 10 bases between. This CDR3 is built from 14 residues. Germline assignment: CDR1 SGHRS and CDR2 YFSETQ. CDR3 residues: CASSPGSSNYGYTF. The CDR3 DNA is TGCGCCAGCAGCCCAGGATCCTCTAACTATGGCTACACCTTC.

This rearrangement joins TRBV2 to TRBJ2-5; 7 bases fit TRBD1. The CDR3 is 14 amino acids. V trimming: 5 bases; J trimming: 6 bases; junction bases outside the gene matches: 9. The germline gives CDR1 SNHLY, CDR2 FYNNEI. The CDR3: CASSPSTGMQTQYF. In nucleotides, the CDR3 is TGTGCCAGCAGTCCGTCGACAGGGATGCAGACCCAGTACTTC.